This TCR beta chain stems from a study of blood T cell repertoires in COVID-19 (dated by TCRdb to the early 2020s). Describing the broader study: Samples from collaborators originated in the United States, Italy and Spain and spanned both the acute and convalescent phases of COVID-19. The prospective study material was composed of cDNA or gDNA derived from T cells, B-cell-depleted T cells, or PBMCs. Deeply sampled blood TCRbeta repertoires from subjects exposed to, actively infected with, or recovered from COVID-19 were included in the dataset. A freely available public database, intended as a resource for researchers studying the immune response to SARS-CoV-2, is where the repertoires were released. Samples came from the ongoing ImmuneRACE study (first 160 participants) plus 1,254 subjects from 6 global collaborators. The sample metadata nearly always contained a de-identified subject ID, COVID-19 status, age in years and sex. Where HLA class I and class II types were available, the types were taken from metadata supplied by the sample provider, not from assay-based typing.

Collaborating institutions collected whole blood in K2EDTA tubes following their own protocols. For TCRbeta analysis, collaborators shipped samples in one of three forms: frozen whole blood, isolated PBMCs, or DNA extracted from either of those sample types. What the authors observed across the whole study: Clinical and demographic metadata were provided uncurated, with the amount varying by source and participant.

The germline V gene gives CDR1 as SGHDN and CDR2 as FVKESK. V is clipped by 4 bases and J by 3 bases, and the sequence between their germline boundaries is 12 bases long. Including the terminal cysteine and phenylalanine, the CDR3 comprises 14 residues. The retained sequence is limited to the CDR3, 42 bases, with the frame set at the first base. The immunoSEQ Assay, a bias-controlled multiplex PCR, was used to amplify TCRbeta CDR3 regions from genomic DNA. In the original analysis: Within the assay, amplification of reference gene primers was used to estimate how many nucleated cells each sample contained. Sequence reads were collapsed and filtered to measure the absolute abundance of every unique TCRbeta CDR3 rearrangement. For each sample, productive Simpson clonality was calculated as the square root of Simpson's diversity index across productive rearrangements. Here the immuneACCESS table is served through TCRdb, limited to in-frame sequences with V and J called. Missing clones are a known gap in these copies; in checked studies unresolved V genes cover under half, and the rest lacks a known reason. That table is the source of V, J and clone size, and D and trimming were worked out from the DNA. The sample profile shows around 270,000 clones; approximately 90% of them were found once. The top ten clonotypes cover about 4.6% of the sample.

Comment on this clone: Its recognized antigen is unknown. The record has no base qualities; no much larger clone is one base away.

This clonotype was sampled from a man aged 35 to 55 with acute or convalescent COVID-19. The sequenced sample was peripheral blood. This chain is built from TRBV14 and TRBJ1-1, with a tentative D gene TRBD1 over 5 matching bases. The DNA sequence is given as TGTGCCAGCAGCCCTGTAACCAGGGACACTGAAGCTTTCTTT. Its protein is CASSPVTRDTEAFF.